Listed here are 5 T cell receptor beta chains from one sample, sequenced in a study of OX40 agonist ivuxolimab in advanced cancers. The repertoire was sequenced with immunoSEQ multiplex PCR; TCRdb's copy has only in-frame clones and lacks some. The table includes 55,000 to 65,000 clones, less than 85% detected once. The starting material was CD4+ or CD8+ T cells sorted from blood, obtained in a trial of the OX40 agonist ivuxolimab. The receptors shown here come from an adult with an advanced solid tumor such as melanoma, head and neck, liver or kidney cancer.

The chain joins TRBV30 to TRBJ2-2, with D perhaps matching TRBD2 (5 bases). The germline gives CDR1 GTSNPN, CDR2 SVGIG (reference sequence). V was trimmed by 5 bases and J by 1 base, leaving 14 bases between them. The length of the CDR3 is 15 residues. CDR3 protein: CAWLRGEGNTGELFF. The CDR3 DNA sequence: TGTGCCTGGTTACGGGGAGAGGGGAACACCGGGGAGCTGTTTTTT.

J is TRBJ2-2 and V is TRBV11-3; D might be TRBD2 (6 bases). V was pared by 7 bases and J by 4 bases, with 13 bases between. CDR3 length: 14 amino acids. In germline, CDR1 is SGHNT, CDR2 YENEEA. The CDR3 DNA reads TGTGCCAGCACCGCGCAAGCGGGCACCGGGGAGCTGTTTTTT. Amino acid sequence: CASTAQAGTGELFF. Complete variable domain (other parts from reference TRBV11-3 and TRBJ2-2): EAGVVQSPRYKIIEKKQPVAFWCNPISGHNTLYWYLQNLGQGPELLIRYENEEAVDDSQLPKDRFSAERLKGVDSTLKIQPAELGDSAVYLCASTAQAGTGELFFGEGSRLTVL.

The chain has TRBV7-9 and TRBJ1-2, with a weak D call TRBD1 (5 bases). This CDR3 region has 14 residues. Trimming took off 0 bases at V and 7 bases at J, with 12 bases between the two ends. The germline CDR1 and CDR2 sequences are SEHNR and FQNEAQ (reference sequence). CDR3 nucleotide sequence: TGTGCCAGCAGCTTAGCCGTGGATCAGGGTGGCTACACCTTC. It translates to CASSLAVDQGGYTF.

The chain employs TRBV27 and TRBJ1-5; tentatively, D is TRBD1 (6 bases). Germline V gene data show CDR1 as MNHEY and CDR2 as SMNVEV (reference sequence). The CDR3 totals 14 residues. With 5 bases removed from V and 9 bases from J, the gap between germline ends came to 17 bases. CDR3 residues: CASSAQGPRSPQHF. CDR3 DNA sequence: TGTGCCAGCAGTGCACAGGGTCCGAGGTCGCCCCAGCATTTT.

This chain joins TRBV7-2 and TRBJ2-3, with unresolved D. In germline, CDR1 is SGHTA, CDR2 FQGNSA. Between the trimmed V and J ends, which lost 0 bases and 0 bases, there was a span of 4 bases. The CDR3 spans 14 residues. CDR3: CASSLAGSTDTQYF. In DNA, the CDR3 is TGTGCCAGCAGCTTAGCAGGGAGCACAGATACGCAGTATTTT.